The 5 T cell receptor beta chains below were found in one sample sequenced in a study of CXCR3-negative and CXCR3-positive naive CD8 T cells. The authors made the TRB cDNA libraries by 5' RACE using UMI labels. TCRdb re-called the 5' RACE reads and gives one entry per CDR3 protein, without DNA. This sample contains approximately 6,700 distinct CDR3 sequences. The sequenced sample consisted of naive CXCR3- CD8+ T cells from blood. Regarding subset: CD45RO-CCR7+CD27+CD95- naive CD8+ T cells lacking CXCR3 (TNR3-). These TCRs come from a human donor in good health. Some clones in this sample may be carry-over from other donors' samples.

CDR3 region: CASTPANSANTEAFF. The chain couples TRBV27 to TRBJ1-1; TCRdb selects TRBD1, and the lack of DNA leaves this call unchecked. The CDR3 spans 15 residues. The germline V gene encodes CDR1 MNHEY and CDR2 SMNVEV (reference sequence).

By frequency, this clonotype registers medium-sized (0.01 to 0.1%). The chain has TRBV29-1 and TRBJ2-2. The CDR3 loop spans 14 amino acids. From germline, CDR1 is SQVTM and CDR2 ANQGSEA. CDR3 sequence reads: CSVADFSNTGELFF.

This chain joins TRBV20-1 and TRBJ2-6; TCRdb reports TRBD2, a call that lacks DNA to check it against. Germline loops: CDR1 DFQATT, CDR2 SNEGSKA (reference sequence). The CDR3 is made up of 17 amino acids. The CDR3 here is CSARLIAGVSSANVMTF.

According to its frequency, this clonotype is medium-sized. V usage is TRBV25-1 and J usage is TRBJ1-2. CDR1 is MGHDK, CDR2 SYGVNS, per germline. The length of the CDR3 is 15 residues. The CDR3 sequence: CASSEGVGPNDGYTF.

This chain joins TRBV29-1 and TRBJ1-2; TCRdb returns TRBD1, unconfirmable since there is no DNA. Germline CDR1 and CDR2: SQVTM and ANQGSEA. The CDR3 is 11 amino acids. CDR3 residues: CSVEGGRGYTF.